Following are 27 T cell receptor beta chains from one sample sequenced in a study of blood T cell repertoires in COVID-19. Here immunoSEQ multiplex PCR was the method, and the copy in TCRdb shows in-frame clones only, minus some. The table shows about 220,000 clones, with under 90% occurring only once. Sequencing used peripheral blood. Source of these receptors: an elderly woman with acute or convalescent COVID-19.

The chain is built from TRBV5-1 and TRBJ2-1; D is ambiguous. CDR3 length equals 14 residues. CDR1 is SGHRS, CDR2 YFSETQ, per germline. The V gene lost 0 bases and the J gene lost 8 bases, with 12 bases spanning the gap. The CDR3 region is CASSLGRLADEQFF. In DNA form, the CDR3 reads TGCGCCAGCAGCTTGGGACGTCTTGCGGATGAGCAGTTCTTC.

The chain couples TRBV5-1 to TRBJ1-1, with D uncertain. V dropped 0 bases and J dropped 5 bases, with 8 bases sitting between them. Germline CDR1 is SGHRS and CDR2 is YFSETQ. The CDR3 runs 13 residues. The CDR3 spells CASSLAGETEAFF. DNA of the CDR3: TGCGCCAGCAGCTTGGCCGGGGAAACTGAAGCTTTCTTT.

V and J are TRBV5-5 and TRBJ2-1; 15 positions agree with TRBD2. This CDR3 region has 17 residues. Germline CDR1 SGHKS, CDR2 YYEKEE (reference sequence). V was clipped by 4 bases and J by 2 bases; unmatched bases: 4. Written as DNA, the CDR3 is TGTGCCAGCAGCCCCGGACTAGCGGGGGGGCCCTACAATGAGCAGTTCTTC. Its translation is CASSPGLAGGPYNEQFF.

This clone was found a few times. V and J are TRBV19 and TRBJ1-2; 8 bases line up with TRBD1. Germline assignment: CDR1 LNHDA and CDR2 SQIVND (reference sequence). After removal of 10 bases from V and 2 bases from J, the junction contained 9 bases not matched to a gene. There are 14 residues in the CDR3. CDR3 sequence reads: CATLGRGPNYGYTF. DNA for the CDR3: TGTGCCACGCTGGGCAGGGGGCCAAACTATGGCTACACCTTC.

The V and J genes are TRBV7-2 and TRBJ2-7; D gene uncertain. V was pared by 4 bases and J by 3 bases, with 4 bases between. This CDR3 region has 11 residues. The germline CDR1 and CDR2 sequences are SGHTA and FQGNSA. This CDR3 reads CASSSYYEQYF. In nucleotides, the CDR3 is TGTGCCAGCAGCTCCTACTACGAGCAGTACTTC.

V is TRBV5-1 and J is TRBJ2-7, with TRBD2 as a possible D gene (5 bases). Trimming left V 4 bases short and J 5 bases short, with 16 bases between. The CDR3 contains 14 residues. CDR1 and CDR2 from the germline V gene are SGHRS and YFSETQ. The CDR3 protein is CASSPRTYGNEQYF. The CDR3 coding sequence is TGCGCCAGCAGCCCTAGGACCTACGGGAACGAGCAGTACTTC.

V gene TRBV12-3 or TRBV12-4 combines with J gene TRBJ2-7, with D possibly matching TRBD2 (5 bases). V lost 6 bases to trimming and J lost 3 bases, with 9 bases between them. The CDR3 spans 12 residues. CDR3 nucleotides: TGTGCCAGCAGGAGAGGGAACTACGAGCAGTACTTC. Translation gives CASRRGNYEQYF.

The chain recombines TRBV5-1 with TRBJ2-1; a weak D match, TRBD2 (6 bases). Between the trimmed V and J ends, which lost 0 bases and 8 bases, there was a span of 15 bases. The CDR3 is 15 residues long. The germline V gene encodes CDR1 SGHRS and CDR2 YFSETQ. CDR3 sequence: CASSLAWGGSDEQFF. CDR3 in DNA: TGCGCCAGCAGCTTGGCGTGGGGAGGCTCGGATGAGCAGTTCTTC.

V usage is TRBV28 and J usage is TRBJ1-2; 9 positions agree with TRBD1. Germline V gene data show CDR1 as MDHEN and CDR2 as SYDVKM. This CDR3 is built from 14 residues. V trimming: 6 bases; J trimming: 8 bases; junction bases outside the gene matches: 10. CDR3 in amino acids: CASRFRDRDSGYTF. The CDR3 coding sequence is TGTGCCAGCAGATTCCGGGACAGGGACTCGGGCTACACCTTC.

The chain has TRBV2 and TRBJ2-7, with 7 bases matching TRBD1. Germline trimming cut 6 bases from V and 1 base from J; bases unmatched to any gene: 9. The CDR3 length is 15 residues. Germline V gene lookup returns CDR1 SNHLY and CDR2 FYNNEI. CDR3 protein: CASSPDRAPSYEQYF. The CDR3 nucleotides are TGTGCCAGCAGCCCCGACAGGGCCCCATCCTACGAGCAGTACTTC.

The genes are TRBV5-1 and TRBJ2-1, with 9 bases lining up with TRBD2. This CDR3 has 17 amino acids. Germline V CDR1 and CDR2: SGHRS, YFSETQ. With 0 bases clipped from V and 6 bases from J, the junction kept 10 bases outside the gene matches. CDR3 region: CASSLAHLAGALNEQFF. CDR3 nucleotides: TGCGCCAGCAGCTTGGCCCACTTAGCGGGGGCCCTCAATGAGCAGTTCTTC.

The J gene is TRBJ2-7, the V gene TRBV25-1; possibly TRBD1 for D (6 bases). Germline CDR1 and CDR2: MGHDK and SYGVNS. V lost 4 bases and J lost 2, with 12 bases in between. This CDR3 is 14 amino acids long. The CDR3 DNA follows: TGTGCCAGCAGTGTCCGCGGACAGACCTACGAGCAGTACTTC. Residues: CASSVRGQTYEQYF.

This clone came up a few times. This chain uses TRBV9 with TRBJ1-3; no definite D call. Trimming stripped 1 base from V and 0 bases from J, with 11 bases between. This CDR3 is built from 16 residues. Germline CDR1 SGDLS, CDR2 YYNGEE. The DNA for the CDR3 is TGTGCCAGCAGCGTATCGACGGAGAGCTCTGGAAACACCATATATTTT. Translation gives CASSVSTESSGNTIYF.

The gene calls are TRBV27 and TRBJ1-2, with D possibly being TRBD1 (5 bases). With 9 bases removed from V and 2 bases from J, the gap between germline ends came to 13 bases. The CDR3 loop spans 13 amino acids. The germline gives CDR1 MNHEY, CDR2 SMNVEV (reference sequence). CDR3 sequence (DNA): TGTGCCAGTGGGGCAGGCCCAAACTATGGCTACACCTTC. Translation gives CASGAGPNYGYTF.

The chain uses TRBV15 and TRBJ1-1; 7 bases line up with TRBD1. V shed 1 base, J shed 4 bases, and the junction held 15 bases outside the gene matches. Germline lookup yields CDR1 LNHNV and CDR2 YYDKDF (reference sequence). CDR3 length equals 18 residues. The CDR3: CATSRAKGQTSRGTEAFF. The CDR3 DNA sequence: TGTGCCACCAGCAGAGCAAAGGGACAGACCTCAAGGGGCACTGAAGCTTTCTTT.

The J gene is TRBJ1-4, the V gene TRBV28, with 7 bases matching TRBD1. This CDR3 has 13 amino acids. Germline trimming cut 7 bases from V and 7 bases from J; bases unmatched to any gene: 6. CDR1 is MDHEN, CDR2 SYDVKM, per germline. The CDR3 loop reads CASNRGGGEKLFF. The CDR3 DNA reads as TGTGCCAGCAACAGGGGCGGAGGTGAAAAACTGTTTTTT. The variable domain in full, completed from reference TRBV28 and TRBJ1-4, reads DVKVTQSSRYLVKRTGEKVFLECVQDMDHENMFWYRQDPGLGLRLIYFSYDVKMKEKGDIPEGYSVSREKKERFSLILESASTNQTSMYLCASNRGGGEKLFFGSGTQLSVL.

The chain links TRBV28 to TRBJ1-1; weak D call: TRBD1 (6 bases). Germline CDR1 is MDHEN and CDR2 is SYDVKM. Trimming took 5 bases from V and 1 from J, leaving 17 bases between them. The CDR3 is made up of 16 amino acids. The CDR3 DNA reads TGTGCCAGCAGTGCCGTGGGGGGGCCGCAGAACACTGAAGCTTTCTTT. It yields the protein CASSAVGGPQNTEAFF. Based on the CDR3 plus reference TRBV28 and TRBJ1-1, the full variable domain is DVKVTQSSRYLVKRTGEKVFLECVQDMDHENMFWYRQDPGLGLRLIYFSYDVKMKEKGDIPEGYSVSREKKERFSLILESASTNQTSMYLCASSAVGGPQNTEAFFGQGTRLTVV.

On this clone itself: Other DNA sequences in this specimen translate into the identical CDR3. The chain has TRBV7-9 and TRBJ1-1; no clear D gene. The V and J ends lost 5 bases and 4 bases respectively, with 8 bases between them. In germline, CDR1 is SEHNR, CDR2 FQNEAQ (reference sequence). This CDR3 comprises 12 residues. The chain's CDR3 is CASSPRGTEAFF. The CDR3, as DNA: TGTGCCAGCAGCCCCCGGGGCACTGAAGCTTTCTTT.

The chain carries TRBV3-1 (or the pseudogene TRBV3-2) and TRBJ1-6; TRBD1 matches 9 bases. V gave up 1 base and J gave up 14 bases; unmatched junction bases: 3. CDR1 and CDR2 (germline): LGHDT, YNNKEL (reference sequence). CDR3 length: 13 amino acids. In DNA form, the CDR3 reads TGTGCCAGCAGCCAAGGAGGACAGGGGTCCCTCCACTTT. The encoded protein is CASSQGGQGSLHF.

Only a few counts were recorded for this clone. The DNA for the CDR3 is TGTGCCAGCAGATCGACAGGGCTGAGGTCACCCCTCCACTTT. Protein sequence: CASRSTGLRSPLHF. This sequence joins TRBV7-2 and TRBJ1-6; TRBD1 aligns across 7 bases. The length of the CDR3 is 14 residues. Germline V gene lookup returns CDR1 SGHTA and CDR2 FQGNSA. V was clipped by 6 bases and J by 10 bases; unmatched bases: 9.

This sequence joins TRBV24-1 and TRBJ1-5; 8 nucleotides line up with TRBD1. CDR1 and CDR2 (germline): KGHDR, SFDVKD. The V and J ends lost 4 bases and 9 bases, in that order; junction bases with no gene match: 10. This CDR3 contains 15 residues. The CDR3 protein is CATSDAGGRGGPQHF. As DNA, the CDR3 is TGTGCCACCAGTGACGCAGGGGGCCGGGGTGGGCCCCAGCATTTT.

The chain is built from TRBV7-9 and TRBJ1-4; 7 nucleotides match TRBD1. CDR1 is SEHNR and CDR2 is FQNEAQ in the germline V gene (reference sequence). J gave up 2 bases and V 5 bases, and 5 bases lay outside the gene matches. The length of the CDR3 is 15 residues. In nucleotides, the CDR3 is TGTGCCAGCAGCCCAGGGACAGATACTAATGAAAAACTGTTTTTT. It codes for CASSPGTDTNEKLFF.

The rearrangement joins TRBV7-9 to TRBJ2-2; possibly TRBD1 for D (6 bases). There are 16 residues in the CDR3. Trimming took off 5 bases at V and 2 bases at J, with 15 bases between the two ends. Germline V gene sequence: CDR1 SEHNR, CDR2 FQNEAQ (reference sequence). DNA for the CDR3: TGTGCCAGCAGCCCCGGGACATCGACTAACACCGGGGAGCTGTTTTTT. Residues: CASSPGTSTNTGELFF.

V and J are TRBV20-1 and TRBJ1-2; the D gene is possibly TRBD1 (6 bases). The CDR3 runs to 13 residues. Germline loops: CDR1 DFQATT, CDR2 SNEGSKA (reference sequence). V lost 3 bases and J 7 bases, leaving 15 bases between the germline ends. In nucleotides, the CDR3 is TGCAGTGCTAGTAAGGGGGGGTGGAGTGGCTACACCTTC. Translated: CSASKGGWSGYTF.

This rearrangement joins TRBV6-6 to TRBJ1-1; 8 bases fit TRBD1. The CDR3 is 14 residues long. The V and J ends lost 4 bases and 3 bases, in that order; junction bases with no gene match: 4. Per the germline V gene, CDR1 is MNHNY and CDR2 is SVGAGI (reference sequence). The CDR3 protein is CASSSDRGHTEAFF. The DNA for the CDR3 is TGTGCCAGCAGTTCCGACAGGGGTCACACTGAAGCTTTCTTT.

This chain links TRBV7-7 with TRBJ1-1; D may be TRBD1 (5 bases). Trimming stripped 4 bases from V and 1 base from J, with 7 bases between. The CDR3 extends over 13 amino acids. CDR1 is SSHAT and CDR2 is FNYEAQ in the germline V gene (reference sequence). The CDR3 bases are TGTGCCAGCAGCTCGACAGAGAACACTGAAGCTTTCTTT. Protein product: CASSSTENTEAFF.

The rearrangement links TRBV5-1 to TRBJ2-3; weak D call: TRBD1 (6 bases). Trimming took off 2 bases at V and 4 bases at J, with 8 bases between the two ends. CDR1 and CDR2 from the germline V gene are SGHRS and YFSETQ. The CDR3 is 13 residues long. Written as DNA, the CDR3 is TGCGCCAGCAGCTTATACAGGGCAGATACGCAGTATTTT. It is translated as CASSLYRADTQYF.